Presented here are 20 T cell receptor beta chains from one specimen sequenced in a study of CD8 T cells in Susac syndrome. Random hexamers served to reverse transcribe roughly 0.45 to 1 ug RNA. TCRdb passed the immunoSEQ multiplex PCR reads through MiXCR, listing each CDR3 protein once. Counted here are under 95,000 distinct CDR3 sequences, about 94% occurring once; the ten biggest clones make up 0.3% to 0.35%. Input material: CD4+ T cells from PBMCs. The receptors were sampled from a human donor with Susac syndrome.

The genes are TRBV28 and TRBJ1-1, with D perhaps TRBD1 (6 bases). The V gene's germline CDR1 is MDHEN and CDR2 SYDVKM. V lost 6 bases to trimming and J lost 5 bases, with 16 bases between them. CDR3 length: 14 amino acids. The chain's CDR3 is CASRILQGGTEAFF. The CDR3, as DNA: TGTGCCAGCAGGATTTTACAGGGTGGGACTGAAGCTTTCTTT. Using reference TRBV28 and TRBJ1-1 for the parts outside the CDR3, the full variable domain is DVKVTQSSRYLVKRTGEKVFLECVQDMDHENMFWYRQDPGLGLRLIYFSYDVKMKEKGDIPEGYSVSREKKERFSLILESASTNQTSMYLCASRILQGGTEAFFGQGTRLTVV.

The DNA for the CDR3 is TGTGCCAGCAGTGAATTTATTAATCAGCCCCAGCATTTT. Residues: CASSEFINQPQHF. The chain carries TRBV2 and TRBJ1-5, with no clear D. CDR3 length: 13 amino acids. The V end was cut by 2 bases, the J end by 4 bases, with 6 bases between. CDR1 SNHLY and CDR2 FYNNEI come from the germline V gene.

This chain joins TRBV4-1 and TRBJ2-3; D uncertain. CDR3 length: 15 residues. Per germline, CDR1 MGHRA and CDR2 YSYEKL. V lost 1 base and J lost 0, with 8 bases in between. The CDR3 reads CASSQAVISTDTQYF. CDR3 coding DNA: TGCGCCAGCAGCCAAGCGGTAATTAGCACAGATACGCAGTATTTT.

The chain has TRBV7-2 and TRBJ2-7; either TRBD1 or TRBD2 may supply D (7 bases each). CDR1 and CDR2 from the germline V gene are SGHTA and FQGNSA. V shed 1 base and J shed 6 bases, with 13 bases lying between them. There are 14 residues in the CDR3. The CDR3 sequence is CASSLGQGGGEQYF. The CDR3 region has the DNA TGTGCCAGCAGCTTAGGACAGGGAGGGGGCGAGCAGTACTTC.

The J gene is TRBJ1-1, the V gene TRBV7-9, with 8 bases matching TRBD1. Germline values: CDR1 SEHNR, CDR2 FQNEAQ (reference sequence). This CDR3 is built from 15 residues. J gave up 2 bases and V 5 bases, and 7 bases lay outside the gene matches. CDR3 amino acids: CASSPDRVRNTEAFF. The CDR3 nucleotides read TGTGCCAGCAGCCCGGACAGGGTGCGAAACACTGAAGCTTTCTTT.

V usage is TRBV5-4 and J usage is TRBJ2-1; 11 bases fit TRBD2. The germline V gene encodes CDR1 SGHNT and CDR2 YYREEE (reference sequence). The CDR3 extends over 16 amino acids. Unmatched junction bases numbered 16, after V lost 5 bases and J lost 12 bases. CDR3 loop: CASSYRLAGLTRVQFF. The CDR3 DNA sequence: TGTGCCAGCAGTTACAGACTAGCGGGGTTGACTCGGGTGCAGTTCTTC.

This clonotype was detected only once. The chain uses TRBV19 and TRBJ1-1; D remains ambiguous. Germline V gives CDR1 LNHDA, CDR2 SQIVND (reference sequence). CDR3 length equals 13 residues. The germline V and J ends were trimmed by 8 bases and 0 bases, with 10 bases remaining between them. CDR3 loop: CASAGSMNTEAFF. CDR3 sequence (DNA): TGTGCCAGTGCGGGATCAATGAACACTGAAGCTTTCTTT.

The CDR3 reads CASSRYGGQGETEAFF. The CDR3 DNA is TGCGCCAGCAGTCGCTATGGTGGACAGGGCGAAACTGAAGCTTTCTTT. V usage is TRBV23-1 and J usage is TRBJ1-1, with TRBD1 matching over 8 bases. TRBV23-1 is placed among ORFs of uncertain function. This CDR3 has 16 amino acids. The junction had 12 bases not matched to a gene; V was cut back by 4 bases and J by 5 bases.

This rearrangement joins TRBV4-1 to TRBJ2-1; 8 positions agree with TRBD1. This CDR3 has 16 amino acids. Germline CDR1 reads MGHRA; CDR2 reads YSYEKL. Trimming took 3 bases from V and 2 from J; bases not matched to a gene: 6. In nucleotides, the CDR3 is TGCGCCAGCAGCCAGGTTGACAGGGGACCCTACAATGAGCAGTTCTTC. It is translated as CASSQVDRGPYNEQFF.

J is TRBJ2-3 and V is TRBV7-3; D might be TRBD1 or TRBD2, each matching 5 bases. This CDR3 contains 15 residues. Trimming removed 4 bases from V and 0 bases from J, with 11 bases in between. Germline values: CDR1 SGHTA, CDR2 FQGTGA. The chain's CDR3 is CASSSTGLSTDTQYF. The CDR3 DNA sequence: TGTGCCAGCAGCTCAACGGGGCTCAGCACAGATACGCAGTATTTT.

The V call is TRBV14, the J call TRBJ1-2; D gene unclear. The length of the CDR3 is 13 residues. CDR1 SGHDN and CDR2 FVKESK come from the germline V gene. V was clipped by 4 bases and J by 1 base, with 7 bases between them. In DNA, the CDR3 is TGTGCCAGCAGCCGGACGGATAACTATGGCTACACCTTC. It specifies CASSRTDNYGYTF.

This clonotype was observed once. This rearrangement joins TRBV7-9 to TRBJ2-1; TRBD1 matches at 9 bases. The CDR3 is made up of 15 amino acids. Unmatched junction bases numbered 5, after V lost 4 bases and J lost 4 bases. Per germline, CDR1 SEHNR and CDR2 FQNEAQ (reference sequence). CDR3 amino acids: CASSSGTGIYNEQFF. The CDR3 DNA reads TGTGCCAGCAGCTCAGGGACAGGGATTTACAATGAGCAGTTCTTC.

This chain joins TRBV2 and TRBJ2-5; maybe TRBD2 (6 bases). V was cut by 8 bases and J by 1 base, with 14 bases left in between. This CDR3 has 14 residues. Germline assignment: CDR1 SNHLY and CDR2 FYNNEI. CDR3 loop: CASQLGGAQETQYF. The CDR3, as DNA: TGTGCCAGCCAACTAGGAGGGGCCCAAGAGACCCAGTACTTC.

Only a few counts were recorded for this clonotype. V gene TRBV28 combines with J gene TRBJ1-1; 8 bases align to TRBD1. Germline-derived CDR1 and CDR2 are MDHEN and SYDVKM. V gave up 1 base and J gave up 4 bases; unmatched junction bases: 2. This CDR3 comprises 14 residues. The CDR3 DNA follows: TGTGCCAGCAGTTTATCAGGGGGCGGCACTGAAGCTTTCTTT. As protein: CASSLSGGGTEAFF.

The rearrangement links TRBV12-3 or TRBV12-4 to TRBJ2-7; 9 nucleotides align to TRBD2. The CDR3 totals 15 residues. The V gene end was trimmed by 2 bases and the J gene end by 3 bases; junction bases not matched to a gene: 5. DNA of the CDR3: TGTGCCAGCAGTTTATCGGCTAGCGGGATCTACGAGCAGTACTTC. It specifies CASSLSASGIYEQYF.

The chain is built from TRBV7-8 and TRBJ2-4; no clear D. The CDR3 runs to 14 residues. The V end was cut by 1 base, the J end by 3 bases, with 7 bases between. CDR1 and CDR2 (germline): SGHVS, FQNEAQ. CDR3 DNA sequence: TGTGCCAGCAGCTTAGAAGGGCGCAAAAACATTCAGTACTTC. Protein: CASSLEGRKNIQYF.

This clonotype was detected only once. V usage is TRBV3-1 and J usage is TRBJ2-7; the match to TRBD1 covers 9 bases. V dropped 3 bases and J dropped 0; count of bases not matched to a gene: 9. There are 17 residues in the CDR3. Per the germline V gene, CDR1 is LGHDT and CDR2 is YNNKEL (reference sequence). The CDR3 sequence: CASSHPGQGSSSYEQYF. CDR3 in DNA: TGTGCCAGCAGCCATCCGGGACAGGGCTCAAGCTCCTACGAGCAGTACTTC.

This chain connects TRBV24-1 to TRBJ2-5, with D perhaps being TRBD1 or TRBD2 (5 bases each). The V end lost 6 bases, the J end lost 5 bases, and 24 bases lay between the germline ends. The CDR3 extends over 17 amino acids. The germline V gene encodes CDR1 KGHDR and CDR2 SFDVKD. This chain's CDR3 is CATSKRLPGPLPETQYF. The DNA of the CDR3 is TGTGCCACCAGTAAACGGCTCCCGGGACCTCTCCCCGAGACCCAGTACTTC.

The chain couples TRBV28 to TRBJ1-1; D unresolved. Germline V CDR1 and CDR2: MDHEN, SYDVKM. This CDR3 comprises 14 residues. V was shortened by 7 bases and J by 2 bases, with 14 bases between the two germline ends. CDR3 nucleotide sequence: TGTGCCAGCATGGTTGGCGCGGTCAACACTGAAGCTTTCTTT. As protein: CASMVGAVNTEAFF.

V is TRBV3-1 and J is TRBJ1-2, with a possible D match to TRBD1 (5 bases). The CDR3 is 12 amino acids. Trimming removed 10 bases at V and 4 bases at J, with 13 bases between. From germline, CDR1 is LGHDT and CDR2 YNNKEL (reference sequence). This CDR3 reads CATDGGSYGYTF. CDR3 nucleotide sequence: TGTGCCACCGACGGGGGGTCCTATGGCTACACCTTC.